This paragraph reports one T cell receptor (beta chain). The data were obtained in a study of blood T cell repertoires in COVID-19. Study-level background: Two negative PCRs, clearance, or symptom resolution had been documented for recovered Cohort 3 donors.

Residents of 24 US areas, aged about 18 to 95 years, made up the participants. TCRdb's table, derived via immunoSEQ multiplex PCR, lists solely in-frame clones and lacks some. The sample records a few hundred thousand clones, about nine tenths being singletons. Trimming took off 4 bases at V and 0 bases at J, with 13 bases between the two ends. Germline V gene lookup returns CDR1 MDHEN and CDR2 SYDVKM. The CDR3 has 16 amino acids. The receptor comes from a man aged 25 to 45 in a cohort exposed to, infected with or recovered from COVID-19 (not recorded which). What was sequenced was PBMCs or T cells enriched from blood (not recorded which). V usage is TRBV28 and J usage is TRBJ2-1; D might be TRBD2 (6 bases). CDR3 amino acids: CASSYASGSSYNEQFF. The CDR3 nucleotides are TGTGCCAGCAGTTACGCTTCCGGGAGCTCCTACAATGAGCAGTTCTTC.